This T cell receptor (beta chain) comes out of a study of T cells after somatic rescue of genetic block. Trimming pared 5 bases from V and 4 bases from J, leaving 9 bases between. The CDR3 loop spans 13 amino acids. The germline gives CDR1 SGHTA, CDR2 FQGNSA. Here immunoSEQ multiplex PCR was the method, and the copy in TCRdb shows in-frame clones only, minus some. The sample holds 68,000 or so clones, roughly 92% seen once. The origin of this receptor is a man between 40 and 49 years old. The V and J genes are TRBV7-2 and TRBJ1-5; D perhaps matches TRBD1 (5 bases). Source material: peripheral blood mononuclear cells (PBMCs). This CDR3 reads CASSRQWNQPQHF. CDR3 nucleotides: TGTGCCAGCAGCCGACAGTGGAATCAGCCCCAGCATTTT. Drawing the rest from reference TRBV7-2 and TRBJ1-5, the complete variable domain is GAGVSQSPSNKVTEKGKDVELRCDPISGHTALYWYRQSLGQGLEFLIYFQGNSAPDKSGLPSDRFSAERTGGSVSTLTIQRTQQEDSAVYLCASSRQWNQPQHFGDGTRLSIL.